Below are 18 T cell receptor beta chains sequenced from a single sample in a study of CD8 T cells in Susac syndrome. RNA was extracted with the RNeasy kit, and a quantity of about 0.45 to 1 ug was reverse transcribed using random hexamers. TCRdb passed the immunoSEQ multiplex PCR reads through MiXCR, listing each CDR3 protein once. There are approximately 120,000 distinct CDR3 sequences in the sample; over 85% occur only once, and 0.087% lies in the top ten. Sample: CD4+ T cells from PBMCs. Receptor source: a human donor in good health.

The chain combines TRBV4-3 with TRBJ2-2; tentative D call: TRBD1 (5 bases). Germline loops: CDR1 LGHNA, CDR2 YSLEER. CDR3 length: 16 amino acids. The V end was cut by 4 bases, the J end by 2 bases, with 14 bases between. In DNA, the CDR3 is TGCGCCAGCAGCCCTGGCACAGGCGAAAACACCGGGGAGCTGTTTTTT. It yields the protein CASSPGTGENTGELFF.

This chain uses TRBV24-1 with TRBJ2-3; TRBD1 matches at 10 bases. Unmatched junction bases numbered 10, after V lost 2 bases and J lost 6 bases. The germline CDR1 and CDR2 sequences are KGHDR and SFDVKD. The CDR3 is 17 residues long. CDR3 in DNA: TGTGCCACCAGTGATTCGGGGACAGGGGACGGTTGGGATACGCAGTATTTT. It translates to CATSDSGTGDGWDTQYF.

This clonotype turned up a few times. The chain recombines TRBV18 with TRBJ2-5; no firm D call. The CDR3 extends over 13 amino acids. The V end lost 2 bases, the J end lost 4 bases, and 8 bases lay between the germline ends. CDR1 is KGHSH and CDR2 is LQKENI in the germline V gene. CDR3 protein: CASSPSGGETQYF. CDR3 nucleotides: TGTGCCAGCTCACCATCGGGTGGAGAGACCCAGTACTTC. The variable domain in full, with the rest retrieved from reference TRBV18 and TRBJ2-5, is NAGVMQNPRHLVRRRGQEARLRCSPMKGHSHVYWYRQLPEEGLKFMVYLQKENIIDESGMPKERFSAEFPKEGPSILRIQQVVRGDSAAYFCASSPSGGETQYFGPGTRLLVL.

The rearrangement links TRBV2 to TRBJ2-1; perhaps TRBD1 as D (6 bases). The germline gives CDR1 SNHLY, CDR2 FYNNEI. The CDR3 length is 13 residues. The germline V and J ends were trimmed by 6 bases and 4 bases, with 10 bases remaining between them. The DNA of the CDR3 is TGTGCCAGCAGCGGACAGTTATACAATGAGCAGTTCTTC. Translated, it gives CASSGQLYNEQFF.

The CDR3 coding sequence is TGTGCCAGCAGTGAAACGACACTTGGACTTAGCAATCAGCCCCAGCATTTT. Residues: CASSETTLGLSNQPQHF. The rearrangement joins TRBV25-1 to TRBJ1-5, with unresolved D. Germline CDR1 and CDR2: MGHDK and SYGVNS. This CDR3 region has 17 residues. V shed 2 bases and J shed 0 bases, with 14 bases lying between them.

DNA of the CDR3: TGCAGCGTTTCCCGCCAGCAAGAGACCCAGTACTTC. Its translation is CSVSRQQETQYF. The chain links TRBV29-1 to TRBJ2-5, with no clear D. The CDR3 has 12 amino acids. V was pared by 5 bases and J by 2 bases, with 9 bases between. The germline V gene has CDR1 SQVTM and CDR2 ANQGSEA.

This chain links TRBV11-2 with TRBJ1-1; 9 nucleotides match TRBD1. J lost 6 bases, V lost 4 bases, and 9 bases had no gene match. CDR3 length: 15 residues. The germline CDR1 and CDR2 sequences are SGHAT and FQNNGV. CDR3 residues: CASSSGTGQMAEAFF. The DNA of the CDR3 is TGTGCCAGCAGCTCGGGGACAGGGCAAATGGCTGAAGCTTTCTTT. Based on the CDR3 plus reference TRBV11-2 and TRBJ1-1, the full variable domain is EAGVAQSPRYKIIEKRQSVAFWCNPISGHATLYWYQQILGQGPKLLIQFQNNGVVDDSQLPKDRFSAERLKGVDSTLKIQPAKLEDSAVYLCASSSGTGQMAEAFFGQGTRLTVV.

This chain connects TRBV12-3 or TRBV12-4 to TRBJ2-5; 8 nucleotides align to TRBD1. The CDR3 is made up of 17 amino acids. J was trimmed by 5 bases and V by 3 bases; bases with no gene match: 14. The CDR3 DNA reads TGTGCCAGCAGTTTGTCCCTTGGACAGGGTGTTTGGGAGACCCAGTACTTC. This encodes CASSLSLGQGVWETQYF.

This clonotype occurred once. The CDR3 here is CSAGTSGSAYNEQFF. In nucleotides, the CDR3 is TGCAGCGCGGGGACTAGCGGGAGCGCCTACAATGAGCAGTTCTTC. V is TRBV29-1 and J is TRBJ2-1; TRBD2 matches 14 bases. There are 15 residues in the CDR3. CDR1 is SQVTM and CDR2 is ANQGSEA in the germline V gene. With 7 bases clipped from V and 2 bases from J, the junction kept 4 bases outside the gene matches.

The V gene is TRBV18, the J gene TRBJ2-6; no clear D gene. The CDR3 has 17 residues. Trimming stripped 0 bases from V and 0 bases from J, with 9 bases between. Per germline, CDR1 KGHSH and CDR2 LQKENI. CDR3 residues: CASSPPVGNSGANVLTF. CDR3 in DNA: TGTGCCAGCTCACCACCGGTCGGCAACTCTGGGGCCAACGTCCTGACTTTC.

The chain joins TRBV7-2 to TRBJ2-6; D is uncertain. Germline CDR1 reads SGHTA; CDR2 reads FQGNSA. V was trimmed by 1 base and J by 2 bases, leaving 6 bases between them. The CDR3 contains 15 residues. CDR3 sequence (DNA): TGTGCCAGCAGCTTAGAACCTGCTGGGGCCAACGTCCTGACTTTC. Protein sequence: CASSLEPAGANVLTF.

The chain joins TRBV20-1 to TRBJ2-2, with 10 nucleotides matching TRBD2. The CDR3 extends over 14 amino acids. CDR1 is DFQATT, CDR2 SNEGSKA, per germline (reference sequence). V trimming: 6 bases; J trimming: 1 base; junction bases outside the gene matches: 2. CDR3 sequence reads: CSALAGGNTGELFF. The CDR3 DNA sequence: TGCAGTGCGTTAGCGGGGGGGAACACCGGGGAGCTGTTTTTT.

The CDR3 DNA reads as TGTGCCAGTAGTATAGATGGAGGGAATGGCTACACCTTC. Its translation is CASSIDGGNGYTF. This rearrangement joins TRBV19 to TRBJ1-2; D not resolved. In germline, CDR1 is LNHDA, CDR2 SQIVND (reference sequence). The CDR3 length is 13 residues. V lost 0 bases and J 6 bases, leaving 8 bases between the germline ends.

This chain uses TRBV3-1 with TRBJ2-1; TRBD1 matches 9 bases. V trimming: 4 bases; J trimming: 2 bases; junction bases outside the gene matches: 12. The CDR3 consists of 18 residues. Looked up from germline, CDR1 is LGHDT and CDR2 is YNNKEL (reference sequence). CDR3 bases: TGTGCCAGCAGCCCAGGACAGGGGTTCATCAACGCCTACAATGAGCAGTTCTTC. It yields the protein CASSPGQGFINAYNEQFF.

This chain connects TRBV5-6 to TRBJ1-1; a possible D gene is TRBD1 (6 bases). Between the trimmed V and J ends, which lost 4 bases and 2 bases, there was a span of 12 bases. Germline values: CDR1 SGHDT, CDR2 YYEEEE. The CDR3 loop spans 14 amino acids. The CDR3 is CASSALDRNTEAFF. CDR3 coding DNA: TGTGCCAGCAGCGCACTGGACAGAAACACTGAAGCTTTCTTT.

V and J are TRBV27 and TRBJ2-1, with TRBD2 matching 8 bases. The CDR3 is 15 amino acids. CDR1 and CDR2 from the germline V gene are MNHEY and SMNVEV (reference sequence). V dropped 3 bases and J dropped 4; count of bases not matched to a gene: 5. In nucleotides, the CDR3 is TGTGCCAGCAGTTTCGGGACTAGTATATACAATGAGCAGTTCTTC. This codes for CASSFGTSIYNEQFF.

This clonotype occurred once. The V and J genes are TRBV5-4 and TRBJ1-1, with TRBD1 matching 8 bases. Per the germline V gene, CDR1 is SGHNT and CDR2 is YYREEE (reference sequence). CDR3 length equals 13 residues. V trimming: 4 bases; J trimming: 6 bases; junction bases outside the gene matches: 5. The CDR3 nucleotides are TGTGCCAGCAGCCCGGACAGGGAGTCTGAAGCTTTCTTT. Its translation: CASSPDRESEAFF.

This clonotype was seen once. The V call is TRBV5-1, the J call TRBJ2-7; D is unresolved. The CDR3 contains 13 residues. Trimming took off 1 base at V and 6 bases at J, with 11 bases between the two ends. Germline CDR1 reads SGHRS; CDR2 reads YFSETQ. The CDR3 loop is CASSLTSFSEQYF. The CDR3, as DNA: TGCGCCAGCAGCTTGACCTCCTTTAGCGAGCAGTACTTC.